Listed here is a single TCR beta chain. The data are from a study of blood T cell repertoires in COVID-19. As processed by the authors: Estimation of nucleated cell counts relied on the amplification of reference gene primers. Profiled with immunoSEQ multiplex PCR; TCRdb holds only in-frame clones, not every one. That table gives V, J and clone size, and the DNA gave D and trimming. This table holds about 410,000 clones, about nine tenths found once. The CDR3 length is 13 residues. CDR1 and CDR2 (germline): MNHEY, SMNVEV (reference sequence). The V segment lost 6 bases and the J segment 7 bases; nucleotides outside the gene matches: 8.

The sequencing input was peripheral blood. The receptor's source is a woman in her 40s with COVID-19, enrolled during active disease. This chain connects TRBV27 to TRBJ2-7; 8 bases fit TRBD1. CDR3: CASRKTGEREQYF. CDR3 DNA sequence: TGTGCCAGCAGGAAGACAGGGGAAAGGGAGCAGTACTTC.